This T cell receptor beta chain was observed in a study of T cell responses to AZD1222 COVID-19 vaccine (dated by TCRdb to the early 2020s). Background on the whole study: TCR sequencing was performed for roughly 250 trial participants, of whom 200 to 220 were given two doses of AZD1222 and roughly 25 were given two doses of MenACWY control vaccine. Trial participants were enrolled into age subgroups of 18-55, 56-69 and 70-plus years, which contained approximately 150, 30 and 60 TCR-sequenced participants, respectively. Paper-wide results and their limitations: Conclusions about previously exposed vaccinees are limited, since just six or seven AZD1222 recipients were seropositive for SARS-CoV-2 at baseline. Participants were mostly white British and included more females than males, and it was suggested by the authors that clonal diversity may have been underestimated. Epitopes outside the regions mutated in the B.1.351 and B.1.1.7 variants were reportedly recognized by nearly half of the unique spike-specific TCRs. No day 14 peak-response samples were available, so repertoires were characterized only after the peak T cell response. The 56-69-year group was small, and its depth increase did not reach significance, likely because of low power. Vaccine-associated CD4 TCRs spanned the whole spike protein, with dominant responses in regions 160-218 and 743-854. A significant rise in spike-specific TCR breadth and depth was observed after two AZD1222 doses relative to day 0 and relative to MenACWY recipients.

About this clone itself: The target of this receptor is not known. No much larger clone exists at a distance of one base, and base qualities are not known.

The time point label here, explained by the study, means: baseline before first vaccination. In the paper's terms, the treatment or condition label means: meningococcal conjugate vaccine given as trial control. Vaccinee samples came from UK trials COV001 and COV002, including a single-blind randomized controlled phase 2/3 trial of AZD1222 (ChAdOx1 nCoV-19) in healthy adults. Trial participant PBMC samples were collected at day 0 and day 28 after the second dose for TCRbeta chain sequencing. Deletion took 5 bases off V and 2 bases off J, with a span of 13 bases between the germline ends. The germline V gene (reference sequence) specifies LNHDA as CDR1 and SQIVND as CDR2. The CDR3 runs 14 amino acids, cysteine and phenylalanine included. Kept here is only the CDR3 DNA, which spans 42 bases and is read in frame from base 1. The CDR3 regions of human TCRbeta chains were analyzed by immunosequencing. On the study's bioinformatics: TCRs in the repertoires were compared against a reference library of SARS-CoV-2-specific TCRs that had been generated with the MIRA antigen-specificity platform. Breadth was defined as the fraction of unique TCRs that were SARS-CoV-2-associated, and depth was defined as the fraction of total T cells that were SARS-CoV-2-associated. Using the MIRA data, every spike-specific TCR was mapped to the spike region that the TCR reacted to and assigned to either a CD4 or a CD8 class. Log10-transformed breadth and depth values were compared by one-way ANOVA with Sidak's multiple comparisons tests. Drawn from immuneACCESS, this table holds only the in-frame rearrangements with V and J called that TCRdb kept. Clones are partly lost; checked studies trace under half to an unresolved V gene and leave the rest unexplained. For V, J and clone size, that table is used; D and trimming come from the DNA. Counted in this sample were about 140,000 clones; 85% to 95% of them appeared once. The ten largest clones capture 0.91% of the sample.

The sequences come from peripheral blood, collected on day 0 of MenACWY control vaccination. The source is an adult in good health. The chain is made from TRBV19 and TRBJ2-7; D gene: possibly TRBD1, on 6 matching bases. The nucleotide sequence reads TGTGCCAGTAGTCCCCGGGACACCACCTACGAGCAGTACTTC. Translated, this is CASSPRDTTYEQYF.